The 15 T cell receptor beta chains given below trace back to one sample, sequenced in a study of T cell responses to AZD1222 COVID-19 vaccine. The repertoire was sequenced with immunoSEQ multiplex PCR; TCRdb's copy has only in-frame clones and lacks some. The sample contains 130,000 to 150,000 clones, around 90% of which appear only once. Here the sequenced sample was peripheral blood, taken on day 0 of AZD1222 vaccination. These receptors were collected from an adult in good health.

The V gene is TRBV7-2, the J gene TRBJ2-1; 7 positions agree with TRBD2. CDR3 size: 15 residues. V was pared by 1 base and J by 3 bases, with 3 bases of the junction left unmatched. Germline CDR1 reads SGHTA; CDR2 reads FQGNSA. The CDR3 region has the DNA TGTGCCAGCAGCTTAGAGCCGGGGGGCTACAATGAGCAGTTCTTC. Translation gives CASSLEPGGYNEQFF.

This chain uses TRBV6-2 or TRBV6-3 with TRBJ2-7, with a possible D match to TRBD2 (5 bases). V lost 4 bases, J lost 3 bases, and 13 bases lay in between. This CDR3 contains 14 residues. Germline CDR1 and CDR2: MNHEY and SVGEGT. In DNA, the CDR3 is TGTGCCAGCAGTTTGACTATGACCCTCTACGAGCAGTACTTC. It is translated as CASSLTMTLYEQYF.

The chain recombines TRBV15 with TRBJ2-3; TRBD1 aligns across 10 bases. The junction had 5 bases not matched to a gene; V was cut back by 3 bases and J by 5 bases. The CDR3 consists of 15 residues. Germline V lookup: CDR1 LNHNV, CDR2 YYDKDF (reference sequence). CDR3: CATSRRDRGGDTQYF. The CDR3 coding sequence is TGTGCCACCAGCAGGAGGGACAGGGGAGGAGATACGCAGTATTTT.

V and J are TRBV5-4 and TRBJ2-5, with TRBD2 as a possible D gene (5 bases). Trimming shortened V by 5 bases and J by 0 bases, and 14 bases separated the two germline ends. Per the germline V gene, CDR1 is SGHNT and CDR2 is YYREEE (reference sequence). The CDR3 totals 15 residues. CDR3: CASRRTGRYQETQYF. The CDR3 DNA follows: TGTGCCAGCAGACGGACTGGAAGGTACCAAGAGACCCAGTACTTC. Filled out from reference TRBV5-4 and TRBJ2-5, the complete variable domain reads ETGVTQSPTHLIKTRGQQVTLRCSSQSGHNTVSWYQQALGQGPQFIFQYYREEENGRGNFPPRFSGLQFPNYSSELNVNALELDDSALYLCASRRTGRYQETQYFGPGTRLLVL.

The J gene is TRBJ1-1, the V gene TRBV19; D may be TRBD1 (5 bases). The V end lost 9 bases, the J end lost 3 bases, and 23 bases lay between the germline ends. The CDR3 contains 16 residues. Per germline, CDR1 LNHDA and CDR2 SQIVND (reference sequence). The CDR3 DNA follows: TGTGCCAGCCGCCCCGGAAGGGGTAAGCTAGACACTGAAGCTTTCTTT. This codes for CASRPGRGKLDTEAFF.

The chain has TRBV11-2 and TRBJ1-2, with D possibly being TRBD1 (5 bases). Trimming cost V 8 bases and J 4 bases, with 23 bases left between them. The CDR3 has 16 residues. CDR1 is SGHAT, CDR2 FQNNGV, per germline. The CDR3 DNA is TGTGCCAGCTCGGGGGAGGGTGTAGCGGTTTTCTATGGCTACACCTTC. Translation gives CASSGEGVAVFYGYTF.

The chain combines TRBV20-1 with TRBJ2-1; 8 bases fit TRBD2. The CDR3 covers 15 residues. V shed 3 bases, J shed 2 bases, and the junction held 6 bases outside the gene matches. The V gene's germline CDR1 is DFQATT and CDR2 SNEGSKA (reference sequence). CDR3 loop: CSASPPSGPYNEQFF. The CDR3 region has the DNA TGCAGTGCTAGTCCCCCTAGCGGGCCCTACAATGAGCAGTTCTTC.

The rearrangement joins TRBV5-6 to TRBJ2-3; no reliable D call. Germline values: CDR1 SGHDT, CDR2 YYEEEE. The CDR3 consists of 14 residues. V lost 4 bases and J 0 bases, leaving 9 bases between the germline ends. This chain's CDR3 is CASSPGPSTDTQYF. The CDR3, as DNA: TGTGCCAGCAGCCCCGGACCCAGCACAGATACGCAGTATTTT.

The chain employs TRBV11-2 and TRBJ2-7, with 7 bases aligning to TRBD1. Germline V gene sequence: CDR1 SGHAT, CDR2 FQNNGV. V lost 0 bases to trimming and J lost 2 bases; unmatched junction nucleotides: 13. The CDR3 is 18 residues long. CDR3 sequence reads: CASSLDLSLPGQTYEQYF. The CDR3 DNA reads TGTGCCAGCAGCTTAGATCTGTCGTTGCCGGGACAGACCTACGAGCAGTACTTC.

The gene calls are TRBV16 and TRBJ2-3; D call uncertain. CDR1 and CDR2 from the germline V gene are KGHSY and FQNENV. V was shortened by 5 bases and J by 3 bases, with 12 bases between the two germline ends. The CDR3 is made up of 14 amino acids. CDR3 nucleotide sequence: TGTGCCAGCAGCTCCCAACCTCATACAGATACGCAGTATTTT. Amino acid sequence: CASSSQPHTDTQYF.

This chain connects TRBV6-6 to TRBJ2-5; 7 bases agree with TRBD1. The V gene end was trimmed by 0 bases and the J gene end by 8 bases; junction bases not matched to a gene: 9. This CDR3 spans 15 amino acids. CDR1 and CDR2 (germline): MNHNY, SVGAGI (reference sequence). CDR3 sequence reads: CASSYSTGSRATQYF. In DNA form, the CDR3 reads TGTGCCAGCAGTTACTCGACAGGGAGTCGGGCAACCCAGTACTTC.

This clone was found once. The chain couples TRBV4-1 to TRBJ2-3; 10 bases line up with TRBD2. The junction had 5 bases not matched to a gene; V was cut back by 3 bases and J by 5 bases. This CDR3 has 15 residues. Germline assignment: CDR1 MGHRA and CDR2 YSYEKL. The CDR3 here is CASSQSGGAIDTQYF. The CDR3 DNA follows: TGCGCCAGCAGCCAGAGCGGGGGGGCTATAGATACGCAGTATTTT.

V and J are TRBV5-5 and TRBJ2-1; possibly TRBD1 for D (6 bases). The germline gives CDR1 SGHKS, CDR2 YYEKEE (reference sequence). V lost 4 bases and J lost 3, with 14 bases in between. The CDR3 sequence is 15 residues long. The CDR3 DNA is TGTGCCAGCAGCCGAATTACAGGGTTCTACAATGAGCAGTTCTTC. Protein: CASSRITGFYNEQFF.

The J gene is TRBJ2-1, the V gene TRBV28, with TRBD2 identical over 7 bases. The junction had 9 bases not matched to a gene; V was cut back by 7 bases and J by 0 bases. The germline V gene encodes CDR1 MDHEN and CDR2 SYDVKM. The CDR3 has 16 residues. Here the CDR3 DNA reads TGTGCCAGCACCCACTTTGGCGGGAGCTCCTACAATGAGCAGTTCTTC. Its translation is CASTHFGGSSYNEQFF.

Written as DNA, the CDR3 is TGTGCCGGTAATGCCGGGGCAAACCACAATGAGCAGTTCTTC. It translates to CAGNAGANHNEQFF. The gene calls are TRBV2 and TRBJ2-1; D may correspond to TRBD1 or TRBD2 (5 bases each). The V gene lost 11 bases and the J gene lost 5 bases, with 19 bases spanning the gap. Germline CDR1 and CDR2: SNHLY and FYNNEI. The CDR3 consists of 14 residues.